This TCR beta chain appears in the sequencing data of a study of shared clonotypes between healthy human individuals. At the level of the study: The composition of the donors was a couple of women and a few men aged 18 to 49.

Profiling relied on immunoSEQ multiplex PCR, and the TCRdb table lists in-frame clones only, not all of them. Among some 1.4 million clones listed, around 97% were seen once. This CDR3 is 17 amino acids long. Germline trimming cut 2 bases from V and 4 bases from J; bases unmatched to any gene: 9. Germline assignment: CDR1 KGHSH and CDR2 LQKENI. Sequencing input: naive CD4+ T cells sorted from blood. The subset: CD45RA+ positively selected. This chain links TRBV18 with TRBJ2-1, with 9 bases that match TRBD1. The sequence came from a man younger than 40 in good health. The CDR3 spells CASSPTTRDRVYNEQFF. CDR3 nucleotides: TGTGCCAGCTCACCAACAACCCGGGACAGGGTATACAATGAGCAGTTCTTC.